This paragraph reports one TCR beta chain. This clonotype was seen repeatedly, ten times or more. It has no known antigen specificity. Base qualities are missing; no much larger clone stands one base away. This sample was included in a study of T cells in Graves' hyperthyroidism and ophthalmopathy (dated by TCRdb to between 2018 and 2021). For the study in its entirety: Peripheral blood was collected at initial diagnosis, before any treatment. To identify distinguishing TCR V-J signatures, a discovery cohort of 95 to 100 patients was used, comprising 40 to 45 with Graves' ophthalmopathy and 57 with stable Graves' hyperthyroidism. Prospective prediction of ophthalmopathy was tested in an independent validation cohort consisting of some 20 hyperthyroidism patients and 15 or so patients who later progressed to ophthalmopathy. The roughly 91 discovery patients were randomly divided into training and test sets at a 7:3 ratio. The study also compared thyroid tissue and blood T-cell repertoires from more than 5 Graves' hyperthyroidism patients. Following sampling, methimazole starting at 30 mg daily was given to hyperthyroidism patients, and high-dose intravenous methylprednisolone was given to ophthalmopathy patients. TCR Vbeta CDR3 sequencing of 130 to 150 peripheral blood samples (approximately 44 ophthalmopathy, 75 or so hyperthyroidism and some 17 progressor patients) is reported in the paper.

In the ophthalmopathy patients, disease was moderately to severely active, with a Clinical Activity Score of 3 or more, a NOSPECS grade of 4 or more, and a duration of less than 3 months. Any patient with an uncontrolled infection, another autoimmune disease, pregnancy or lactation was excluded. Diagnoses were based on clinical symptoms, serum thyroxine and TRAb, thyroid ultrasound and orbital computed tomography. Ficoll-Paque density gradient centrifugation was used to isolate PBMCs from under 11 ml of fresh peripheral blood. Total RNA was extracted using Trizol reagent, and RNA quality was assessed on an Agilent 2100 Bioanalyzer. The TCR beta CDR3 regions were amplified from the RNA transcripts. The TCR CDR3 was subjected to a first round of RT-PCR using the HTBI primer set and the Qiagen OneStep RT-PCR kit. A second multiplex PCR round built the libraries, followed by size selection and purification. Paired-end sequencing of the libraries was performed with 100 bp reads on an Illumina HiSeq2000. Regarding the original processing steps: SOAPnuke was used to process the raw data, removing reads that contained adapters or uncalled bases, had a mean Phred below 15, or lacked an exact match to the constant primer or identifier. COPE v1.2.5 was used to merge the high-quality paired reads, and each unique nucleotide sequence was defined as a clonotype. Clonotypes were aligned to IMGT TRBV, TRBD and TRBJ reference segments using MiTCR v1.1. The analysis included only V-J combinations with a frequency above 0.0001, which together covered over 98% of the repertoires. The TCS score was defined as the ratio of F50 (clonal expansion) to E x V (chaos), calculated using BLOSUM62-based TCRdist between CDR3 peptides within each V-J. Welch's t-statistics and random forest reduced approximately 520 V-J features to 13, which were used in a naive Bayes classifier (R e1071). In TCRdb, the public reads were trimmed at Q25 with fastp and aligned with MiXCR, with productive beta chains retained. Rows with one shared CDR3 protein collapse into an entry with the most common genes and DNA. None of the V and J calls come from the authors' own analysis; TCRdb made them. This sample gives 300,000 to 450,000 distinct CDR3 sequences in total; approximately 14% of them show up just once. The top ten constitute around 20% of the sample.

Study-wide findings and limitations: During validation, the model predicted progression to ophthalmopathy a median of about 6.3 months ahead of onset, with around 65% sensitivity and about 75% specificity. A model built on a 13 V-J signature distinguished ophthalmopathy from stable hyperthyroidism, reaching 87.88% sensitivity and around 81% specificity in cross-validation and 80%/75% in testing. Sample size was not statistically predetermined, and blinding of investigators to group allocation was not performed. Most expanded thyroid clonotypes (frequency above 0.001) were also detected in blood, suggesting blood repertoires may reflect thyroid immune responses.

CDR1 is given as SGHVS and CDR2 as FQNEAQ, both from the germline V gene. Spanning cysteine to phenylalanine, the CDR3 consists of 15 amino acids. The read is trimmed to its CDR3 DNA, 45 bases read in frame from base 1. The junction shows trimming of 5 bases on V and 4 bases on J, plus 17 bases between the germline ends. This TCR was recovered from a woman in her thirties with Graves' ophthalmopathy. Sequencing was done on a sample of blood. Recombination linked TRBV7-8 to TRBJ1-2; TRBD1 could be the D gene, as 6 bases match. DNA sequence: TGTGCCAGCAGCCCCCGGACAGCTCTCACCTATGGCTACACCTTC. This gives the protein CASSPRTALTYGYTF.